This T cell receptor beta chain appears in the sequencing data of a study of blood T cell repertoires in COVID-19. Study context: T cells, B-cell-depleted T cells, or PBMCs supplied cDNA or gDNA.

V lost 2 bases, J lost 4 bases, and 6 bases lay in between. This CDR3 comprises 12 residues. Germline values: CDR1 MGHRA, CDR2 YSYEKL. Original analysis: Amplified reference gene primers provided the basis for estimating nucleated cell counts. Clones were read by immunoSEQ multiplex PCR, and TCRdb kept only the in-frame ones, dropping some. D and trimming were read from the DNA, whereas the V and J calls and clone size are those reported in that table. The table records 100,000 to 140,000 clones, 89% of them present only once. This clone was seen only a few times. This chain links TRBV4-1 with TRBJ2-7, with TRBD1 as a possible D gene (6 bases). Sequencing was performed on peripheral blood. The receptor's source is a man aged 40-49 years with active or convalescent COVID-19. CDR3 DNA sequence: TGCGCCAGCAGCCAAACAGGGTACGAGCAGTACTTC. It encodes CASSQTGYEQYF.